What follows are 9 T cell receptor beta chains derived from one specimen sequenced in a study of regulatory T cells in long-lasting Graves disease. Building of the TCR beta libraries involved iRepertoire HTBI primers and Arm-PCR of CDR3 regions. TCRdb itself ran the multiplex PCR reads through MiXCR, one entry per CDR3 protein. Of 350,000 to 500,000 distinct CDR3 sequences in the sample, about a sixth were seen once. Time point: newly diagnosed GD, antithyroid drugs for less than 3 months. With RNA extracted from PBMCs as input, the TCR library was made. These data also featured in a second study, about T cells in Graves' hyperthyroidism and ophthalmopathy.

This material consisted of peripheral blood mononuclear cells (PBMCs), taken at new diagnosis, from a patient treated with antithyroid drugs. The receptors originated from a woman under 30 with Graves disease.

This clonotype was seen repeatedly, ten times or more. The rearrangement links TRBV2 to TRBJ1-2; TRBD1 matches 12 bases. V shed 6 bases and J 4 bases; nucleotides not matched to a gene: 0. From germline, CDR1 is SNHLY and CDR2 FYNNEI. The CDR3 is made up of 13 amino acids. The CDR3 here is CASRGQGAYGYTF. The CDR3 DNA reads TGTGCCAGCAGGGGACAGGGGGCCTATGGCTACACCTTC.

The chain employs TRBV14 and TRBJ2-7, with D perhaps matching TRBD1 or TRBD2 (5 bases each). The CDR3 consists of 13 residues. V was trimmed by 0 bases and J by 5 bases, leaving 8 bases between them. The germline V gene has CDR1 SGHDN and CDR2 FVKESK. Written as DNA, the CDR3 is TGTGCCAGCAGCCAAGATTGGGGGAACGAGCAGTACTTC. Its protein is CASSQDWGNEQYF.

This chain's CDR3 is CASGFSGNTDTQYF. CDR3 nucleotides: TGTGCTAGTGGTTTTAGTGGGAACACAGATACGCAGTATTTT. This chain joins TRBV12-5 and TRBJ2-3; D not resolved. Per the germline V gene, CDR1 is LGHNT and CDR2 is FRNRAP. The CDR3 contains 14 residues. V gave up 3 bases and J gave up 2 bases, with 9 bases separating them.

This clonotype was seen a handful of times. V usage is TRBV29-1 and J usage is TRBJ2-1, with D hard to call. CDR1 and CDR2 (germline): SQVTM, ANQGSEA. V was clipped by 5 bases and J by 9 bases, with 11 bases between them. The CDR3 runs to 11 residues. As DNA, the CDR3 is TGCAGCGTTCCTATCGGACCTGAGCAGTTCTTC. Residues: CSVPIGPEQFF.

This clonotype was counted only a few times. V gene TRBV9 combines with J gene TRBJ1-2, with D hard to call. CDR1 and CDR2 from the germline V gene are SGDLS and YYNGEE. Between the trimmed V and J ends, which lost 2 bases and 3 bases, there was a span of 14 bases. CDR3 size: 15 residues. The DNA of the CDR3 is TGTGCCAGCAGCGTTGGGTGGGGATTGGACTATGGCTACACCTTC. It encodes CASSVGWGLDYGYTF.

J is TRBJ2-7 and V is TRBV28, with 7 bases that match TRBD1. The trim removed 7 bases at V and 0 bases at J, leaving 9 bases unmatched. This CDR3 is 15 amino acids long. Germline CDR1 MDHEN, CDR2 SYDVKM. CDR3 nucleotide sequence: TGTGCCAGCAACCCTTCTGACAGGGCCTCCTACGAGCAGTACTTC. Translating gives CASNPSDRASYEQYF. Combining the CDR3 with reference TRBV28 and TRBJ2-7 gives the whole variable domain DVKVTQSSRYLVKRTGEKVFLECVQDMDHENMFWYRQDPGLGLRLIYFSYDVKMKEKGDIPEGYSVSREKKERFSLILESASTNQTSMYLCASNPSDRASYEQYFGPGTRLTVT.

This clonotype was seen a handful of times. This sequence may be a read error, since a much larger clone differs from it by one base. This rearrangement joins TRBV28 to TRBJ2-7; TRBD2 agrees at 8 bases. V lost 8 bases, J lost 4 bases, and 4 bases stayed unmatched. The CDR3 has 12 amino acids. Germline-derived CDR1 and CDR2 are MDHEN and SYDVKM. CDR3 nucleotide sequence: TGTGCCAGCCCGACTAGCGTTTACGAGCAGTACTTC. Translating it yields CASPTSVYEQYF. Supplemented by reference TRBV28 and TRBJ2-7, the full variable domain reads DVKVTQSSRYLVKRTGEKVFLECVQDMDHENMFWYRQDPGLGLRLIYFSYDVKMKEKGDIPEGYSVSREKKERFSLILESASTNQTSMYLCASPTSVYEQYFGPGTRLTVT.

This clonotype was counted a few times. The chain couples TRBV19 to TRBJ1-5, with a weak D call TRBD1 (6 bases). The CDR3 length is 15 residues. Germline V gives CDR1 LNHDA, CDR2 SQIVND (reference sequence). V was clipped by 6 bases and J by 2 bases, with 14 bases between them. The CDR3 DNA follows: TGTGCCAGTAGGGCTACAGGGATCGGCAATCAGCCCCAGCATTTT. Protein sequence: CASRATGIGNQPQHF. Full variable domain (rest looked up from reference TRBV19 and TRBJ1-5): DGGITQSPKYLFRKEGQNVTLSCEQNLNHDAMYWYRQDPGQGLRLIYYSQIVNDFQKGDIAEGYSVSREKKESFPLTVTSAQKNPTAFYLCASRATGIGNQPQHFGDGTRLSIL.

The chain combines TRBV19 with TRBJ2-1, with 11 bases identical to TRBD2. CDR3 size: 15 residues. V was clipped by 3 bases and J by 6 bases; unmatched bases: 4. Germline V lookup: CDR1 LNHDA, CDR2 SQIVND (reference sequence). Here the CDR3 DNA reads TGTGCCAGTAGTATTTCTAGCGGGAGGTCCAATGAGCAGTTCTTC. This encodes CASSISSGRSNEQFF. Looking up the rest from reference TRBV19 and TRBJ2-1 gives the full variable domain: DGGITQSPKYLFRKEGQNVTLSCEQNLNHDAMYWYRQDPGQGLRLIYYSQIVNDFQKGDIAEGYSVSREKKESFPLTVTSAQKNPTAFYLCASSISSGRSNEQFFGPGTRLTVL.